This note documents a single T cell receptor beta chain sequence. Method: immunoSEQ multiplex PCR; TCRdb's copy keeps in-frame clones and lacks some. This table has about 240,000 clones, more than 85% appearing once. This sample is drawn from a study of blood T cell repertoires in COVID-19. The CDR3 totals 14 residues. Germline lookup yields CDR1 SGHNT and CDR2 YYREEE (reference sequence). With V trimmed by 5 bases and J by 8 bases, 10 bases remained unmatched. Sequenced: peripheral blood. The origin of this receptor is a woman between 70 and 85 years old with active or convalescent COVID-19. The rearrangement uses TRBV5-4 and TRBJ2-1; 7 nucleotides match TRBD1. The CDR3 reads CASSPRQGFDEQFF. For the CDR3, the DNA is TGTGCCAGCAGTCCGAGACAGGGTTTCGATGAGCAGTTCTTC.